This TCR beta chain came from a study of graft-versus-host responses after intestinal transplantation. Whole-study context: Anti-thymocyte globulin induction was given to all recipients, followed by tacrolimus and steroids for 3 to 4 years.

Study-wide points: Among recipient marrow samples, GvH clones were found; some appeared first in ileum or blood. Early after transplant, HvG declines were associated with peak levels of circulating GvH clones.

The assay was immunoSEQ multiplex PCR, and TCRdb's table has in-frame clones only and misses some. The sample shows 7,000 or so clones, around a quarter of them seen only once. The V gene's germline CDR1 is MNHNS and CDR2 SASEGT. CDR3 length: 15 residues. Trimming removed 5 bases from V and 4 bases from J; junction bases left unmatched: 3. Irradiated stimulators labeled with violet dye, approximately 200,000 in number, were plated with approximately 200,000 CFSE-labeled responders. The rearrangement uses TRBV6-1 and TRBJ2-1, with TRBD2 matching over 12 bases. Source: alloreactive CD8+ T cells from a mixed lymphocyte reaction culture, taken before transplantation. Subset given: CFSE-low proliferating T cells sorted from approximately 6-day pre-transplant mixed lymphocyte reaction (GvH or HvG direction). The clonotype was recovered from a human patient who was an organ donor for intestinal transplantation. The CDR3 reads CASSFGTSGYNEQFF. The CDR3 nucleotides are TGTGCCAGCAGTTTCGGGACTAGCGGGTACAATGAGCAGTTCTTC.